These 4 T cell receptor beta chains were sequenced from one sample in a study of blood T cells in healthy people across ages. A second about 7 to 11 cycle PCR used barcoded and J-beta primers. TCRdb redid the calling of the 5' RACE reads with MiXCR, one entry per CDR3 protein. The table includes 850,000 to 1,000,000 distinct CDR3 sequences, roughly half detected once. Material for sequencing was blood. These TCRs come from a woman aged 55-69 years in good health.

This clonotype was observed a few times. The gene calls are TRBV28 and TRBJ1-2, with no clear D. The CDR3 runs to 14 residues. The V and J ends lost 2 bases and 2 bases respectively, with 9 bases between them. Germline V CDR1 and CDR2: MDHEN, SYDVKM. The CDR3 spells CASSLIGRNYGYTF. CDR3 DNA sequence: TGTGCCAGCAGTTTAATTGGCAGAAACTATGGCTACACCTTC.

The chain links TRBV29-1 to TRBJ2-5, with 13 bases identical to TRBD2. The J segment lost 5 bases and the V segment lost 6 bases, leaving 6 bases of the junction unmatched. The CDR3 loop spans 14 amino acids. The V gene's germline CDR1 is SQVTM and CDR2 ANQGSEA. The CDR3 loop reads CSVWTSGSAETQYF. The CDR3 coding sequence is TGCAGCGTCTGGACTAGCGGGAGTGCGGAGACCCAGTACTTC.

This clonotype appeared once. The rearrangement links TRBV7-9 to TRBJ2-3; D perhaps matches TRBD1 (5 bases). The ends were cut back, 1 base at V and 2 bases at J, with 13 bases in the middle. The germline V gene encodes CDR1 SEHNR and CDR2 FQNEAQ (reference sequence). The CDR3 sequence is 16 residues long. CDR3 in amino acids: CASSLVGRANTDTQYF. The DNA of the CDR3 is TGTGCCAGCAGCTTAGTGGGCAGGGCGAACACAGATACGCAGTATTTT.

V is TRBV6-5 and J is TRBJ2-1; tentatively, D is TRBD2 (6 bases). Looked up from germline, CDR1 is MNHEY and CDR2 is SVGAGI. This CDR3 has 16 residues. The germline V and J ends were trimmed by 0 bases and 2 bases, with 11 bases remaining between them. CDR3 sequence: CASSYSRRGAYNEQFF. The CDR3 coding sequence is TGTGCCAGCAGTTACTCGAGGCGGGGCGCCTACAATGAGCAGTTCTTC.